Following are 9 T cell receptor beta chains from one sample sequenced in a study of blood T cell repertoires in COVID-19. Some clones are missing from TCRdb's copy, which holds only in-frame ones; the method was immunoSEQ multiplex PCR. Of 270,000 or so clones listed, roughly four fifths are singletons. The sequencing sample was made of peripheral blood. Receptors were obtained from a woman in her fifties or sixties who had recovered from COVID-19.

The rearrangement links TRBV3-1 (or the pseudogene TRBV3-2) to TRBJ1-3; the D gene is possibly TRBD1 (5 bases). With 5 bases removed from V and 4 bases from J, the gap between germline ends came to 18 bases. CDR3 length: 16 amino acids. The V gene's germline CDR1 is LGHDT and CDR2 YNNKEL (reference sequence). CDR3 coding DNA: TGTGCCAGCAGCTACTCAGGGATGTGGTCCGGAAACACCATATATTTT. Its protein is CASSYSGMWSGNTIYF.

V gene TRBV6-5 combines with J gene TRBJ2-7; D is perhaps TRBD2 (6 bases). This CDR3 is built from 13 residues. V was clipped by 7 bases and J by 10 bases, with 20 bases between them. Germline V lookup: CDR1 MNHEY, CDR2 SVGAGI. CDR3 DNA: TGTGCCAGCAACCAGGCGGGGAACCCTTACCAGTACTTC. Protein: CASNQAGNPYQYF.

J is TRBJ1-5 and V is TRBV19; 7 bases match TRBD1. The CDR3 loop spans 15 amino acids. V lost 7 bases, J lost 7 bases, and 13 bases stayed unmatched. Germline V gene lookup returns CDR1 LNHDA and CDR2 SQIVND (reference sequence). CDR3 loop: CASTKTRGYRQPQHF. The CDR3 DNA sequence: TGTGCCAGTACCAAGACCAGGGGGTATCGACAGCCCCAGCATTTT.

J is TRBJ1-5 and V is TRBV27; D uncertain. Per the germline V gene, CDR1 is MNHEY and CDR2 is SMNVEV (reference sequence). V shed 3 bases and J shed 2 bases, with 8 bases lying between them. The CDR3 has 14 residues. The CDR3 nucleotides read TGTGCCAGCAGTTTTACGCAGGGCAATCAGCCCCAGCATTTT. It yields the protein CASSFTQGNQPQHF.

The rearrangement joins TRBV2 to TRBJ1-5, with a weak D call TRBD1 (6 bases). The CDR3 has 13 amino acids. Trimming left V 4 bases short and J 8 bases short, with 12 bases between. CDR1 and CDR2 (germline): SNHLY, FYNNEI. The CDR3 reads CASSGQVGEPQHF. Written as DNA, the CDR3 is TGTGCCAGCAGTGGACAGGTGGGAGAGCCCCAGCATTTT.

The chain's CDR3 is CASSLGGSSYNSPLHF. Written as DNA, the CDR3 is TGCGCCAGCAGCTTGGGAGGGAGCTCCTATAATTCACCCCTCCACTTT. V gene TRBV5-1 combines with J gene TRBJ1-6; the D is unclear. V was trimmed by 0 bases and J by 0 bases, leaving 7 bases between them. The V gene's germline CDR1 is SGHRS and CDR2 YFSETQ. The length of the CDR3 is 16 residues.

The chain has TRBV19 and TRBJ1-2; D is undetermined. This CDR3 has 15 residues. The germline CDR1 and CDR2 sequences are LNHDA and SQIVND (reference sequence). The V end was cut by 3 bases, the J end by 4 bases, with 15 bases between. As DNA, the CDR3 is TGTGCCAGTAGTATCGCCCAAGCAGGAGGCTATGGCTACACCTTC. The encoded protein is CASSIAQAGGYGYTF.

The rearrangement links TRBV6-5 to TRBJ1-1; D gene unclear. Deletions cut 0 bases from V and 1 base from J, with 3 bases between. Germline values: CDR1 MNHEY, CDR2 SVGAGI. CDR3 length: 13 residues. The CDR3 DNA sequence: TGTGCCAGCAGTTACTCGAGGAACACTGAAGCTTTCTTT. Protein product: CASSYSRNTEAFF.

The chain carries TRBV18 and TRBJ2-6, with 9 bases aligning to TRBD1. Trimming took 3 bases from V and 9 from J; bases not matched to a gene: 9. The CDR3 runs 16 residues. Germline V lookup: CDR1 KGHSH, CDR2 LQKENI. Here the CDR3 reads CASSPRRDREGNVLTF. In DNA, the CDR3 is TGTGCCAGCTCACCGCGCCGGGACAGGGAAGGCAACGTCCTGACTTTC.